A single sample is the source of the 28 T cell receptor beta chains below, sequenced in a study of T cell changes during pregnancy in multiple sclerosis. The method was immunoSEQ multiplex PCR; TCRdb's version includes in-frame clones alone and lacks a portion of them. The data hold tens of thousands of clones, with roughly 90% observed a single time. The material sequenced was CD8+ T cells from peripheral blood mononuclear cells, taken before pregnancy. Every receptor here comes from a female donor with multiple sclerosis, enrolled in a pregnancy study.

CDR3 nucleotides: TGTGCCAGCAGTTTCTCTATCCGGGACAGGAGCTCCTACGAGCAGTACTTC. This sequence encodes CASSFSIRDRSSYEQYF. The chain is built from TRBV28 and TRBJ2-7, with TRBD1 matching over 8 bases. V was pared by 3 bases and J by 0 bases, with 10 bases of the junction left unmatched. This CDR3 is built from 17 residues. Germline V gives CDR1 MDHEN, CDR2 SYDVKM. The complete variable domain, with remaining parts taken from reference TRBV28 and TRBJ2-7, reads DVKVTQSSRYLVKRTGEKVFLECVQDMDHENMFWYRQDPGLGLRLIYFSYDVKMKEKGDIPEGYSVSREKKERFSLILESASTNQTSMYLCASSFSIRDRSSYEQYFGPGTRLTVT.

The CDR3 protein is CASSYSRGGETQYF. The CDR3 coding sequence is TGTGCCAGCAGTTACTCGAGGGGGGGAGAGACCCAGTACTTC. The genes are TRBV6-5 and TRBJ2-5; perhaps TRBD2 as D (7 bases). Trimming stripped 0 bases from V and 4 bases from J, with 9 bases between. This CDR3 contains 14 residues. The germline gives CDR1 MNHEY, CDR2 SVGAGI.

For the CDR3, the DNA is TGTGCCAGCAGCGTAGCTTCAGGGACCGGGGAGCTGTTTTTT. Translating it yields CASSVASGTGELFF. The J gene is TRBJ2-2, the V gene TRBV9; D possibly corresponds to TRBD1 (5 bases). Per the germline V gene, CDR1 is SGDLS and CDR2 is YYNGEE. This CDR3 has 14 residues. V lost 0 bases to trimming and J lost 5 bases, with 8 bases between them. Full variable domain (outside the CDR3, taken from reference TRBV9 and TRBJ2-2): DSGVTQTPKHLITATGQRVTLRCSPRSGDLSVYWYQQSLDQGLQFLIQYYNGEERAKGNILERFSAQQFPDLHSELNLSSLELGDSALYFCASSVASGTGELFFGEGSRLTVL.

The chain carries TRBV27 and TRBJ2-1, with a weak D call TRBD1 (5 bases). The CDR3 sequence is 22 residues long. Germline assignment: CDR1 MNHEY and CDR2 SMNVEV (reference sequence). V lost 2 bases, J lost 0 bases, and 29 bases lay in between. CDR3 nucleotides: TGTGCCAGCAGTTTACCATTATATTTAGAGACAGAAACCCTGAGCTCCTACAATGAGCAGTTCTTC. Its translation is CASSLPLYLETETLSSYNEQFF.

This clone occurred a few times. V gene TRBV19 combines with J gene TRBJ1-1; D gene uncertain. Germline assignment: CDR1 LNHDA and CDR2 SQIVND (reference sequence). Trimming cost V 11 bases and J 6 bases, with 10 bases left between them. The length of the CDR3 is 10 residues. The CDR3 DNA follows: TGTGCCGCCGGGGTCGCTGAAGCTTTCTTT. Its translation is CAAGVAEAFF.

The J gene is TRBJ2-7, the V gene TRBV28; 9 bases map to TRBD1. V trimming: 8 bases; J trimming: 4 bases; junction bases outside the gene matches: 3. This CDR3 region has 12 residues. The germline gives CDR1 MDHEN, CDR2 SYDVKM. CDR3 nucleotides: TGTGCCAGCTCCGGGACAGGGTACGAGCAGTACTTC. Translation gives CASSGTGYEQYF.

V and J are TRBV7-9 and TRBJ2-7, with D perhaps TRBD1 (6 bases). The CDR3 length is 15 residues. Trimming took 1 base from V and 2 from J, leaving 12 bases between them. The germline V gene encodes CDR1 SEHNR and CDR2 FQNEAQ (reference sequence). In nucleotides, the CDR3 is TGTGCCAGCAGCTTAGTGCACAGGGACCCCTACGAGCAGTACTTC. Residues: CASSLVHRDPYEQYF. The full variable domain, its missing parts supplied by reference TRBV7-9 and TRBJ2-7, is DTGVSQNPRHKITKRGQNVTFRCDPISEHNRLYWYRQTLGQGPEFLTYFQNEAQLEKSRLLSDRFSAERPKGSFSTLEIQRTEQGDSAMYLCASSLVHRDPYEQYFGPGTRLTVT.

The count of this clone is one. This chain joins TRBV30 and TRBJ1-2, with D perhaps TRBD1 (5 bases). The V and J ends lost 2 bases and 6 bases respectively, with 10 bases between them. Germline loops: CDR1 GTSNPN, CDR2 SVGIG (reference sequence). The CDR3 runs 12 residues. CDR3 sequence: CAWSTGGDGYTF. As DNA, the CDR3 is TGTGCCTGGAGTACGGGAGGGGATGGCTACACCTTC.

The chain employs TRBV5-1 and TRBJ2-3; TRBD1 agrees at 7 bases. V shed 4 bases, J shed 0 bases, and the junction held 8 bases outside the gene matches. This CDR3 is built from 16 residues. The germline CDR1 and CDR2 sequences are SGHRS and YFSETQ. Here the CDR3 reads CASSERGPSSTDTQYF. CDR3 nucleotide sequence: TGCGCCAGCAGCGAGAGGGGGCCCTCTAGCACAGATACGCAGTATTTT.

The chain has TRBV5-1 and TRBJ2-1; possible D gene TRBD2, 5 bases. Trimming removed 6 bases at V and 2 bases at J, with 12 bases between. This CDR3 contains 14 residues. Germline values: CDR1 SGHRS, CDR2 YFSETQ. CDR3 in DNA: TGCGCCAGCACTCCGGGAAGGACCTACAATGAGCAGTTCTTC. Protein sequence: CASTPGRTYNEQFF. Supplemented by reference TRBV5-1 and TRBJ2-1, the full variable domain reads KAGVTQTPRYLIKTRGQQVTLSCSPISGHRSVSWYQQTPGQGLQFLFEYFSETQRNKGNFPGRFSGRQFSNSRSEMNVSTLELGDSALYLCASTPGRTYNEQFFGPGTRLTVL.

This chain uses TRBV27 with TRBJ2-1, with TRBD2 as a possible D gene (6 bases). Germline V gene sequence: CDR1 MNHEY, CDR2 SMNVEV (reference sequence). V dropped 5 bases and J dropped 9 bases, with 17 bases sitting between them. CDR3 size: 14 residues. CDR3 DNA sequence: TGTGCCAGCAGTCCCACGTCGGGACTCAGTGAGCAGTTCTTC. Protein: CASSPTSGLSEQFF.

The rearrangement joins TRBV28 to TRBJ1-2; no definite D call. V shed 5 bases and J shed 4 bases, with 17 bases lying between them. The germline V gene encodes CDR1 MDHEN and CDR2 SYDVKM. The CDR3 consists of 15 residues. The CDR3 here is CASSTRSSPTYGYTF. The CDR3, as DNA: TGTGCCAGCAGTACCCGCTCGAGTCCTACCTATGGCTACACCTTC.

The V gene is TRBV9, the J gene TRBJ1-4; tentatively, D is TRBD1 (5 bases). The CDR3 extends over 14 amino acids. Germline V lookup: CDR1 SGDLS, CDR2 YYNGEE. With 4 bases removed from V and 12 bases from J, the gap between germline ends came to 19 bases. The CDR3 coding sequence is TGTGCCAGCAGCCCGGCGGGGCCACCGATTGAACTGTTTTTT. Translation gives CASSPAGPPIELFF.

CDR3 in DNA: TGTGCCTGGAGTCCGGCTAGCGGGGTGTATACAGATACGCAGTATTTT. Its protein is CAWSPASGVYTDTQYF. The chain has TRBV30 and TRBJ2-3; 9 nucleotides align to TRBD2. The CDR3 is 16 residues long. The V gene end was trimmed by 2 bases and the J gene end by 3 bases; junction bases not matched to a gene: 9. Germline V gene sequence: CDR1 GTSNPN, CDR2 SVGIG (reference sequence).

The CDR3 spells CASSRIAGGQNEQFF. Written as DNA, the CDR3 is TGTGCCAGCAGCCGTATAGCGGGGGGGCAAAATGAGCAGTTCTTC. This sequence joins TRBV7-3 and TRBJ2-1, with 11 bases that match TRBD2. J gave up 7 bases and V 5 bases, and 7 bases lay outside the gene matches. The CDR3 spans 15 residues. Germline lookup yields CDR1 SGHTA and CDR2 FQGTGA.

The chain couples TRBV7-8 to TRBJ2-7; 7 bases are shared with TRBD2. The ends lost 2 bases at V and 5 bases at J; junction bases unmatched: 9. Germline V gene sequence: CDR1 SGHVS, CDR2 FQNEAQ. CDR3 length: 15 amino acids. The CDR3 loop reads CASSLKAGAVDEQYF. The CDR3 DNA follows: TGTGCCAGCAGCTTAAAGGCGGGAGCAGTAGACGAGCAGTACTTC.

The chain has TRBV5-1 and TRBJ1-1, with 11 bases matching TRBD1. This CDR3 region has 13 residues. The V and J ends lost 3 bases and 5 bases, in that order; junction bases with no gene match: 0. From germline, CDR1 is SGHRS and CDR2 YFSETQ. The CDR3 DNA reads as TGCGCCAGCAGCTGGGACAGGGGGACTGAAGCTTTCTTT. It encodes CASSWDRGTEAFF.

The genes are TRBV5-1 and TRBJ2-3; 10 bases agree with TRBD2. This CDR3 contains 15 residues. V trimming: 3 bases; J trimming: 2 bases; junction bases outside the gene matches: 3. The germline CDR1 and CDR2 sequences are SGHRS and YFSETQ. The CDR3 DNA sequence: TGCGCCAGCAGCTACCTAGCGGGGGACACAGATACGCAGTATTTT. Its protein is CASSYLAGDTDTQYF.

CDR3 DNA sequence: TGTGCCAGCAGTCCAGGGACTAGGGTCTACAATGAGCAGTTCTTC. Encoded protein: CASSPGTRVYNEQFF. V and J are TRBV28 and TRBJ2-1; the match to TRBD2 covers 8 bases. CDR3 size: 15 residues. Trimming took 5 bases from V and 3 from J; bases not matched to a gene: 6. Germline V gene sequence: CDR1 MDHEN, CDR2 SYDVKM.

Of note for this clone: The same CDR3 can be traced to other DNA sequences in this sample. The chain has TRBV27 and TRBJ2-7, with D possibly matching TRBD2 (6 bases). With 3 bases removed from V and 0 bases from J, the gap between germline ends came to 6 bases. Germline loops: CDR1 MNHEY, CDR2 SMNVEV (reference sequence). The CDR3 covers 13 residues. This CDR3 reads CASSLRGSYEQYF. DNA for the CDR3: TGTGCCAGCAGTTTGCGGGGCTCCTACGAGCAGTACTTC.

This clone was seen a handful of times. V gene TRBV28 combines with J gene TRBJ2-5; TRBD2 agrees at 7 bases. The CDR3 covers 13 residues. Unmatched junction bases numbered 7, after V lost 7 bases and J lost 5 bases. The germline V gene encodes CDR1 MDHEN and CDR2 SYDVKM. CDR3 DNA: TGTGCCAGCACGATTTACGGGGGGGAGACCCAGTACTTC. It is translated as CASTIYGGETQYF.

The chain has TRBV6-5 and TRBJ1-2; D uncertain. This CDR3 contains 15 residues. Germline CDR1 MNHEY, CDR2 SVGAGI. V was pared by 2 bases and J by 4 bases, with 14 bases between. CDR3 nucleotide sequence: TGTGCCAGCAGTTACAGCGGACGGAGCCCCTATGGCTACACCTTC. Translation: CASSYSGRSPYGYTF.

The chain has TRBV19 and TRBJ2-1; TRBD2 might be the D (6 bases). V was pared by 3 bases and J by 10 bases, with 7 bases between. CDR3 length equals 11 residues. From germline, CDR1 is LNHDA and CDR2 SQIVND (reference sequence). As DNA, the CDR3 is TGTGCCAGTAGTATCGGGAGCGAGCAGTTCTTC. It translates to CASSIGSEQFF.

The V call is TRBV7-9, the J call TRBJ2-7; D not certain. The germline V gene encodes CDR1 SEHNR and CDR2 FQNEAQ (reference sequence). The CDR3 extends over 13 amino acids. V lost 5 bases to trimming and J lost 5 bases, with 13 bases between them. This chain's CDR3 is CASSPMSLHEQYF. The CDR3, as DNA: TGTGCCAGCAGCCCTATGAGCTTACACGAGCAGTACTTC.

This rearrangement joins TRBV27 to TRBJ2-7; the D gene is possibly TRBD1 (6 bases). Germline CDR1 and CDR2: MNHEY and SMNVEV (reference sequence). V was shortened by 5 bases and J by 4 bases, with 15 bases between the two germline ends. There are 14 residues in the CDR3. Here the CDR3 reads CASSPTGLGYEQYF. DNA of the CDR3: TGTGCCAGCAGTCCTACAGGGTTAGGTTACGAGCAGTACTTC.

The rearrangement joins TRBV5-6 to TRBJ2-7; D remains unclear. CDR3 length: 15 residues. CDR1 and CDR2 (germline): SGHDT, YYEEEE. V lost 4 bases, J lost 0 bases, and 14 bases lay in between. The CDR3 DNA sequence: TGTGCCAGCAGCGTCAACTACCCGTTCTCCTACGAGCAGTACTTC. It yields the protein CASSVNYPFSYEQYF.

The chain uses TRBV4-3 and TRBJ1-2; 7 positions agree with TRBD1. The CDR3 length is 14 residues. From germline, CDR1 is LGHNA and CDR2 YSLEER. With V trimmed by 6 bases and J by 1 base, 5 bases remained unmatched. The CDR3 sequence: CASSIDRDNYGYTF. CDR3 coding DNA: TGCGCCAGCAGTATAGACAGGGATAACTATGGCTACACCTTC.

The chain employs TRBV11-3 and TRBJ2-5; no definite D call. Between the trimmed V and J ends, which lost 6 bases and 3 bases, there was a span of 8 bases. Germline V lookup: CDR1 SGHNT, CDR2 YENEEA. CDR3 size: 12 residues. CDR3 in DNA: TGTGCCAGCAGTGGTGAGGAAGAGACCCAGTACTTC. It codes for CASSGEEETQYF.